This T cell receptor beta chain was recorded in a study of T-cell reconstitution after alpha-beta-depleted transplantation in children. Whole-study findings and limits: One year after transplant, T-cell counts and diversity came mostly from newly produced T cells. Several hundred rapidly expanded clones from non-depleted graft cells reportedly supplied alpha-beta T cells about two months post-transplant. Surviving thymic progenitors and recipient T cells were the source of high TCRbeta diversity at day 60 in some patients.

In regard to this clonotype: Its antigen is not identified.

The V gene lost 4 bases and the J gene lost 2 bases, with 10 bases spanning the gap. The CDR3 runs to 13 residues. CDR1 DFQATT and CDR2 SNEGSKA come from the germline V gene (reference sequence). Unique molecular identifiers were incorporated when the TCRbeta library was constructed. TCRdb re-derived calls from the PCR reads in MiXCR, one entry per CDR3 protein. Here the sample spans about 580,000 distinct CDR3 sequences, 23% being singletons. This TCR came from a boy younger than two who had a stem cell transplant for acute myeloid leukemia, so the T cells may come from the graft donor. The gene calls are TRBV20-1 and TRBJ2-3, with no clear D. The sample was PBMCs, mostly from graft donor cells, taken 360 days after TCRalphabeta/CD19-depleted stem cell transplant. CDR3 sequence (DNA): TGCAGTGCTAAAAAGACCATCACAGATACGCAGTATTTT. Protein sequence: CSAKKTITDTQYF.